This T cell receptor (beta chain) was found in a study of shared clonotypes between healthy human individuals. Points from the study as a whole: Estimated clonotype richness was generally higher in naive than memory subsets.

Details on this clone: Its antigen remains unknown. In the same sample, other DNA sequences code for this CDR3.

Method: immunoSEQ multiplex PCR; TCRdb's copy keeps in-frame clones and lacks some. The repertoire holds approximately 1.9 million clones, with just over 90% as singletons. The germline V gene has CDR1 SQVTM and CDR2 ANQGSEA. The CDR3 totals 14 residues. Trimming left V 5 bases short and J 2 bases short, with 15 bases between. CD45RO-negative, CCR7-positively selected cells formed the naive CD8 fraction, excluding terminally differentiated effector memory CD45RA+ cells. Healthy and HIV-negative, the adult donors had no recent acute infections or vaccinations. The sequence came from a man aged 18 to 30 in good health. Some clones in this sample may be carry-over from other donors' samples. The material sequenced was naive CD8+ T cells from PBMCs. The rearrangement links TRBV29-1 to TRBJ1-2; D remains unclear. The CDR3 spells CSVPSSNRNYGYTF. The CDR3 DNA follows: TGCAGCGTTCCAAGTTCGAACCGCAACTATGGCTACACCTTC. Filled out from reference TRBV29-1 and TRBJ1-2, the complete variable domain reads SAVISQKPSRDICQRGTSLTIQCQVDSQVTMMFWYRQQPGQSLTLIATANQGSEATYESGFVIDKFPISRPNLTFSTLTVSNMSPEDSSIYLCSVPSSNRNYGYTFGSGTRLTVV.